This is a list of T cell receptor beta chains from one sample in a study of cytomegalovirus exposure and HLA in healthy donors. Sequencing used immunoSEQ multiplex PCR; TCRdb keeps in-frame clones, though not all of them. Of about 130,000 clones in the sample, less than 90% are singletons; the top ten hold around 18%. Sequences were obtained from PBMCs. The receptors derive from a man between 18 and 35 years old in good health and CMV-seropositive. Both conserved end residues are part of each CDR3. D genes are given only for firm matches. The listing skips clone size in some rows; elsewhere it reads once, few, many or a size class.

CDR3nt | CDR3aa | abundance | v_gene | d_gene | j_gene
TGTGCCAGCAGTTCGACAGGGGGCTGGACCGGGGAGCTGTTTTTT | CASSSTGGWTGELFF | - | TRBV27 | TRBD1 | TRBJ2-2
TGTGCCAGCTCGGCGGGGACCTACAATGAGCAGTTCTTC | CASSAGTYNEQFF | once | TRBV9 | - | TRBJ2-1
TGCAGTGCTAGAGATACCGGGGGCTACACCTTC | CSARDTGGYTF | - | TRBV20-1 | - | TRBJ1-2
TGTGCCAGCTCACTTCCACTTGATAGCGGCTACACCTTC | CASSLPLDSGYTF | - | TRBV18 | - | TRBJ1-2
TGTGCCAGCAGCAATCAGGGTGGGGCGAATCAGCCCCAGCATTTT | CASSNQGGANQPQHF | - | TRBV5-4 | - | TRBJ1-5
TGTGCCAGCTCACCAAGGGCGGGAGATACGCAGTATTTT | CASSPRAGDTQYF | - | TRBV18 | - | TRBJ2-3
TGTGCCAGCAGCTTACGGGAGACAGCCTCCTACGAGCAGTACTTC | CASSLRETASYEQYF | - | TRBV7-9 | - | TRBJ2-7
TGCGCCATGAGTCTAACCGGGAGACACAATGAGCAGTTCTTC | CAMSLTGRHNEQFF | - | TRBV10-2 | - | TRBJ2-1
TGTGCCAGCACCCCAGGGGGCCCAAGCGGCGGGGAGCTGTTTTTT | CASTPGGPSGGELFF | - | TRBV6-5 | TRBD1 | TRBJ2-2
TGCAGTGCTGCGGGACTCTACGAGCAGTACTTC | CSAAGLYEQYF | - | TRBV20-1 | - | TRBJ2-7
TGTGCCAGCCGGAGGACAGGGGGCTCCTACAATGAGCAGTTCTTC | CASRRTGGSYNEQFF | - | TRBV5-4 | TRBD1 | TRBJ2-1
TGTGCCACCCGGACAGAATCGAACACTGAAGCTTTCTTT | CATRTESNTEAFF | - | TRBV2 | - | TRBJ1-1
TGTGCCAGCAGCCCCCGAAATACGGCAGGGCCTGGAAACACCATATATTTT | CASSPRNTAGPGNTIYF | - | TRBV7-2 | - | TRBJ1-3
TGTGCCAGCAGTGGGCCTCTAGCATACGAGCAGTACTTC | CASSGPLAYEQYF | - | TRBV2 | - | TRBJ2-7
TGTGCCAGCAGCTCCCCGGGGGGACACTACAATGAGCAGTTCTTC | CASSSPGGHYNEQFF | - | TRBV5-4 | - | TRBJ2-1
TGTGCCAGCAGCTTAGTAGGGAAGGTGGAGGATGAAAAACTGTTTTTT | CASSLVGKVEDEKLFF | - | TRBV11-2 | - | TRBJ1-4
TGTGCCAGCAGCTTGACAGGTAGAACCTACGAGCAGTACTTC | CASSLTGRTYEQYF | - | TRBV7-9 | - | TRBJ2-7
TGCGCCAGCAGCCTCTTATCGCCGGAGAATTCACCCCTCCACTTT | CASSLLSPENSPLHF | - | TRBV4-1 | - | TRBJ1-6
TGTGCCTGTCTACTAAGTGGGGGCCCTAACTATGGCTACACCTTC | CACLLSGGPNYGYTF | - | TRBV30 | - | TRBJ1-2